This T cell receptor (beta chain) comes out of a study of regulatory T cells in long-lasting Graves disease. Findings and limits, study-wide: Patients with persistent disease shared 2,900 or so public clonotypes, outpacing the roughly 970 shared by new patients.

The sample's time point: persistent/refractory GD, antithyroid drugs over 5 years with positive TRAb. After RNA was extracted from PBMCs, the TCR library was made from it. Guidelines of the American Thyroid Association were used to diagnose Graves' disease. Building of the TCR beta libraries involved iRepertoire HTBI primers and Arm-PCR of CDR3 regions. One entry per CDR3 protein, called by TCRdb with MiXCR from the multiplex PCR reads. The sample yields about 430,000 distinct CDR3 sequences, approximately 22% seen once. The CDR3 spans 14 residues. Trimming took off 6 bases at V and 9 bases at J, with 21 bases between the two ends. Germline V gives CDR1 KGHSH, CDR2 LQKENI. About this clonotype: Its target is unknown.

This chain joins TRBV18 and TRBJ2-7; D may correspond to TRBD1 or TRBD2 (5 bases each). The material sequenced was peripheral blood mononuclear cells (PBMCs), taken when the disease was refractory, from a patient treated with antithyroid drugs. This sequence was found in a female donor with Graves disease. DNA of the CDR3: TGTGCCAGCTCGCCAATCAATATGGAGGACATGCAGTACTTC. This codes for CASSPINMEDMQYF.